The 5 T cell receptor beta chains reported below all come from one sample, sequenced in a study of blood T cell repertoires in COVID-19. Sequenced by immunoSEQ multiplex PCR; TCRdb stores in-frame clones only, minus some. Of roughly 140,000 clones in the sample, 84% were seen once. The sequenced sample consisted of peripheral blood. The receptors were sampled from a human donor in a cohort sampled during active COVID-19.

This rearrangement joins TRBV5-4 to TRBJ2-5, with TRBD1 identical over 7 bases. Germline CDR1 reads SGHNT; CDR2 reads YYREEE (reference sequence). The ends lost 5 bases at V and 4 bases at J; junction bases unmatched: 11. CDR3 length: 15 residues. The CDR3 sequence is CASSQWTGGVETQYF. CDR3 coding DNA: TGTGCCAGCAGTCAGTGGACAGGAGGCGTAGAGACCCAGTACTTC.

This chain uses TRBV2 with TRBJ1-1; D is ambiguous. There are 15 residues in the CDR3. The V and J ends lost 3 bases and 3 bases respectively, with 14 bases between them. Germline loops: CDR1 SNHLY, CDR2 FYNNEI. The CDR3 nucleotides are TGTGCCAGCAGTGATAAGGAGGGTGTGGACACTGAAGCTTTCTTT. Translated: CASSDKEGVDTEAFF.

CDR3 in amino acids: CSVVAGGAFGYTF. The CDR3 nucleotides read TGCAGCGTTGTAGCAGGGGGCGCTTTTGGCTACACCTTC. The chain combines TRBV29-1 with TRBJ1-2; the match to TRBD1 covers 8 bases. The V and J ends lost 4 bases and 7 bases, in that order; junction bases with no gene match: 8. This CDR3 contains 13 residues. Germline CDR1 reads SQVTM; CDR2 reads ANQGSEA.

The chain links TRBV7-2 to TRBJ1-1; 12 bases map to TRBD1. CDR1 and CDR2 from the germline V gene are SGHTA and FQGNSA. The length of the CDR3 is 15 residues. The trim removed 2 bases at V and 11 bases at J, leaving 9 bases unmatched. This CDR3 reads CASSLTPGTGGEAFF. The CDR3 nucleotides read TGTGCCAGCAGCTTAACGCCAGGGACAGGGGGCGAGGCTTTCTTT. Full variable domain (remainder filled in from reference TRBV7-2 and TRBJ1-1): GAGVSQSPSNKVTEKGKDVELRCDPISGHTALYWYRQSLGQGLEFLIYFQGNSAPDKSGLPSDRFSAERTGGSVSTLTIQRTQQEDSAVYLCASSLTPGTGGEAFFGQGTRLTVV.

The chain joins TRBV4-2 to TRBJ1-4, with 8 bases matching TRBD1. Germline V gene sequence: CDR1 LGHNA, CDR2 YNFKEQ. CDR3 length: 15 amino acids. Germline trimming cut 0 bases from V and 10 bases from J; bases unmatched to any gene: 7. Here the CDR3 reads CASSQETQGAGKLFF. For the CDR3, the DNA is TGTGCCAGCAGCCAAGAAACGCAGGGGGCAGGAAAACTGTTTTTT.